The clone carrying this TCR beta chain qualifies as medium-sized (0.01 to 0.1%). Antigen: not known. The CDR3 spans 12 residues. V was clipped by 4 bases and J by 8 bases, with 11 bases between them. Amplification of TRBV12-4/TRBJ1-2 clonotypes used adaptor-ligated barcode primers. A single record per CDR3 protein comes from TCRdb applying MiXCR to the multiplex PCR reads. The sample consists of 900 to 1,200 distinct CDR3 sequences, roughly 6.7% of them appearing once. Whole-study results and caveats: In terms of TCR gene usage, tumor memory CD4+ T cells clustered together with blood and lymph node memory CD4+ cells, as well as with lymph node naive CD4+ cells.

The chain recombines TRBV12-3 or TRBV12-4 with TRBJ1-2; no clear D gene. The sample consisted of memory CD4+ T cells sorted from blood. Specified subset: memory CD4+ T cells, CD4+CD45RO+CD25-. The receptor was isolated from a female donor with breast cancer. The CDR3 loop is CASSSLGKGYTF. The CDR3 coding sequence is TGTGCCAGCAGTTCGTTGGGTAAGGGCTACACCTTC.